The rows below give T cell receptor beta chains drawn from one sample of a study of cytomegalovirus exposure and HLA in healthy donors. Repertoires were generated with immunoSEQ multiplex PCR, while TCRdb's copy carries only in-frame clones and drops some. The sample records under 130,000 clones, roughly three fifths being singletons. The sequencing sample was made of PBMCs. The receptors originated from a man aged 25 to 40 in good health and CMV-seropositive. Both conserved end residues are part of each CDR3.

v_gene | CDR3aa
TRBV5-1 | CASFHRAGTDTQYF
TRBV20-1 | CSGERDIQYF
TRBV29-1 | CSVGELEDSPLHF
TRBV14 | CASSPRGTSRNQPQHF
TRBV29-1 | CSVEEEKLFF
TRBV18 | CASSPGDFLTYEQYF
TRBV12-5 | CASGFYGGAYNEQFF
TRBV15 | CATSRDRTGPWSTF
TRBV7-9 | CASSLGLDNEQFF
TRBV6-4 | CASSPSRGSGGTDTQYF
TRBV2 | CASSRDSGSYEQYF
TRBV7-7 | CASSLGPGGTAGELFF
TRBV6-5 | CASNTVGDSYGYTF
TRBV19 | CASKRLAGYGYTF
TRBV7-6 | CASSLSPGQLNEKLFF
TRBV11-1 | CASSRDSLGVNTEAFF
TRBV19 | CASSISPPNYNEQFF
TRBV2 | CASRRQGNTEAFF
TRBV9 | CASSVDSLGNTIYF
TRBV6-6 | CASIGGGTDTQYF
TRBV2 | CASSEGFWGEYF
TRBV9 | CASSGAGEKLFF
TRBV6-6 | CASSGRGLHEQYF
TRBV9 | CASSPGLWDRGGNTIYF
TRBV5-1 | CASSTQDDNGYTF
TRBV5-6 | CASSLQANYGYTF
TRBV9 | CASTPGQGFTGELFF
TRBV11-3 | CASSLVRQPSYEQYF
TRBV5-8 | CASSPGTGIGYEQYF
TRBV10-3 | CAISVGGARNEQFF
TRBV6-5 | CASTQDGTYEQYF
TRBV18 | CASSPALEAQGSEKLFF
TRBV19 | CASSIGALRGYTF
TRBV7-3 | CASSVAGPVANVLTF
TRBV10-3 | CAISERDRANYGYTF
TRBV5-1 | CASSLTDYEQYF
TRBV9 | CASSVGGSGVTQYF
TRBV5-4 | CASSLWQGTDTQYF
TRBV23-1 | CASSQTAETGTSYEQYF
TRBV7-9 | CASSLAEVASGNTIYF
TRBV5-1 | CASSQTGFSYEQYF
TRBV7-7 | CASRLPRGSYEQYF
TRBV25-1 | CATQAFSSYNEQFF
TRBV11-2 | CASSFSGGVRNEQFF
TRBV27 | CASRSGNTEAFF
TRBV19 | CASSTDVGTYEQYF
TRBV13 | CASSSIRDSSYEQYF
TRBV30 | CAWDKGFQDEQYF
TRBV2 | CASSGTGGVNTEAFF
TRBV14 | CASSQNRVDTQYF
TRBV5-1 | CASSLADSPYEQYF